The clone carrying this TCR beta chain was seen more than once but under ten times. This record belongs to a study of early T cells in non-severe SARS-CoV-2 infection. The CDR3 has 15 residues. CDR1 is DFQATT and CDR2 is SNEGSKA in the germline V gene (reference sequence). V dropped 0 bases and J dropped 10; count of bases not matched to a gene: 6. TCRdb itself ran the 5' RACE reads through MiXCR, one entry per CDR3 protein. There are 55,000 to 65,000 distinct CDR3 sequences in the sample; over 13% occur only once, and 4.1% lies in the top ten. This sequence originates from an adult who was a healthcare worker with PCR-confirmed SARS-CoV-2 infection or an uninfected control (not recorded which). The sequencing here drew on whole blood, taken at baseline. The chain uses TRBV20-1 and TRBJ1-6, with 10 bases matching TRBD1. DNA for the CDR3: TGCAGTGCTAGAGATCCCGGGACAGGGGACTCACCCCTCCACTTT. Protein product: CSARDPGTGDSPLHF.